This TCR beta chain was recorded in a study of cytomegalovirus exposure and HLA in healthy donors. Sequenced by immunoSEQ multiplex PCR; TCRdb stores in-frame clones only, minus some. The sample carries about 130,000 clones, approximately 82% recorded once. A single count supports this clone. Its antigen remains unidentified. The CDR3 totals 14 residues. Unmatched junction bases numbered 5, after V lost 5 bases and J lost 3 bases. Germline V CDR1 and CDR2: SGHTA, FQGNSA. The study, taken as a whole, reports: According to a later analysis, TCR clusters from the first cohort tended to co-occur in the 120 or so validation repertoires. CMV antigen specificity was confirmed in vitro for a few CMV-associated chains.

The sequence was collected from a man aged 25-45 years in good health and CMV-seropositive. Specimen: PBMCs. The J gene is TRBJ1-2, the V gene TRBV7-2; 8 bases fit TRBD1. In nucleotides, the CDR3 is TGTGCCAGCAGCACCTCGACAGGGGACTATGGCTACACCTTC. Its protein is CASSTSTGDYGYTF.